One sample yielded the 32 T cell receptor beta chains listed below, sequenced in a study of early T cells in non-severe SARS-CoV-2 infection. TCRdb independently ran MiXCR on the 5' RACE reads; one entry per CDR3 protein. The sample lists about 25,000 distinct CDR3 sequences; around 4.8% were seen once. Sequenced: whole blood. The receptors stem from an adult who was a healthcare worker with PCR-confirmed SARS-CoV-2 infection or an uninfected control (not recorded which).

This clonotype was seen repeatedly, ten times or more. The rearrangement links TRBV5-1 to TRBJ2-3; weak D call: TRBD2 (5 bases). Germline-derived CDR1 and CDR2 are SGHRS and YFSETQ. The CDR3 has 13 amino acids. V dropped 4 bases and J dropped 1 base, with 7 bases sitting between them. CDR3 bases: TGCGCCAGCAGCGAGGAGGGCACAGATACGCAGTATTTT. As protein: CASSEEGTDTQYF. The variable domain in full, with the rest retrieved from reference TRBV5-1 and TRBJ2-3, is KAGVTQTPRYLIKTRGQQVTLSCSPISGHRSVSWYQQTPGQGLQFLFEYFSETQRNKGNFPGRFSGRQFSNSRSEMNVSTLELGDSALYLCASSEEGTDTQYFGPGTRLTVL.

This clonotype was detected many times. At one end, the junction sequence differs from germline, possibly due to a read error. The J gene is TRBJ1-1, the V gene TRBV2; D gene unclear. Germline assignment: CDR1 SNHLY and CDR2 FYNNEI. CDR3 length equals 14 residues. CDR3 loop: CASSGEGGNAEAFF. CDR3 nucleotide sequence: TGTGCCAGCAGTGGGGAGGGAGGGAACGCTGAAGCTTTCTTT.

This clonotype showed up many times. This chain connects TRBV28 to TRBJ1-2, with TRBD1 identical over 7 bases. V trimming: 3 bases; J trimming: 5 bases; junction bases outside the gene matches: 9. Germline V CDR1 and CDR2: MDHEN, SYDVKM. This CDR3 spans 15 amino acids. CDR3 DNA: TGTGCCAGCAGTTTCACAGGGGACAGAATATATGGCTACACCTTC. It codes for CASSFTGDRIYGYTF.

This clonotype was counted ten times or more. The chain carries TRBV7-8 and TRBJ1-3; D not certain. The CDR3 spans 13 residues. The germline V and J ends were trimmed by 8 bases and 0 bases, with 8 bases remaining between them. Germline CDR1 SGHVS, CDR2 FQNEAQ. DNA for the CDR3: TGTGCCAGCGGTGAGGGCTCTGGAAACACCATATATTTT. Its protein product is CASGEGSGNTIYF.

This clonotype was counted ten times or more. The chain's CDR3 is CSARDPRGVGNQPQHF. The CDR3 DNA reads as TGCAGTGCTAGAGATCCCAGGGGGGTCGGCAATCAGCCCCAGCATTTT. The chain couples TRBV20-1 to TRBJ1-5; 7 bases fit TRBD1. V was clipped by 0 bases and J by 2 bases; unmatched bases: 7. CDR3 size: 16 residues. Per the germline V gene, CDR1 is DFQATT and CDR2 is SNEGSKA (reference sequence).

This clonotype was observed many times. The V call is TRBV29-1, the J call TRBJ1-2; TRBD1 aligns across 9 bases. This CDR3 is built from 15 residues. Germline V gene lookup returns CDR1 SQVTM and CDR2 ANQGSEA. The J segment lost 6 bases and the V segment lost 7 bases, leaving 15 bases of the junction unmatched. Here the CDR3 reads CSAGRDREDLDGYTF. The CDR3, as DNA: TGCAGCGCCGGCCGGGACAGGGAAGATTTGGATGGCTACACCTTC.

This clonotype was seen ten or more times. The rearrangement joins TRBV18 to TRBJ2-2; the match to TRBD1 covers 8 bases. This CDR3 is built from 15 residues. Trimming at V came to 3 bases and at J to 1 base, leaving 1 base not matched to a gene. Per germline, CDR1 KGHSH and CDR2 LQKENI. The CDR3 here is CASSPGTGNTGELFF. Here the CDR3 DNA reads TGTGCCAGCTCACCTGGGACAGGGAACACCGGGGAGCTGTTTTTT.

This clonotype showed up just a few times. This rearrangement joins TRBV12-3 or TRBV12-4 to TRBJ1-1; D is undetermined. There are 13 residues in the CDR3. V was shortened by 6 bases and J by 5 bases, with 13 bases between the two germline ends. The CDR3 DNA sequence: TGTGCCAGCAGCCCATTTACTAAGACTGAAGCTTTCTTT. The encoded protein is CASSPFTKTEAFF.

V usage is TRBV28 and J usage is TRBJ1-2, with 7 bases fitting TRBD1. Trimming at V came to 4 bases and at J to 4 bases, leaving 6 bases not matched to a gene. The CDR3 sequence is 14 residues long. CDR1 and CDR2 from the germline V gene are MDHEN and SYDVKM. For the CDR3, the DNA is TGTGCCAGCAGTTCACAGGGGCTGGGCTATGGCTACACCTTC. Translated, it gives CASSSQGLGYGYTF.

In its sample, this clonotype was seen once. The V and J genes are TRBV29-1 and TRBJ2-5; 8 bases line up with TRBD1. Germline CDR1 is SQVTM and CDR2 is ANQGSEA. The CDR3 sequence is 12 residues long. V gave up 6 bases and J gave up 4 bases; unmatched junction bases: 4. CDR3 DNA: TGCAGCGTACTGACAGGGGTAGAGACCCAGTACTTC. Translating gives CSVLTGVETQYF.

This clonotype was observed at least ten times. The V call is TRBV7-6, the J call TRBJ1-1; D is possibly TRBD1 (5 bases). Germline CDR1 SGHVS, CDR2 FNYEAQ. The CDR3 runs to 14 residues. The V and J ends lost 5 bases and 2 bases respectively, with 12 bases between them. CDR3 DNA sequence: TGTGCCAGCAGCCCAAGGACATTTAACACTGAAGCTTTCTTT. Amino acid sequence: CASSPRTFNTEAFF.

This clonotype was observed at least ten times. The gene calls are TRBV29-1 and TRBJ2-1, with 7 bases identical to TRBD1. V lost 7 bases to trimming and J lost 0 bases; unmatched junction nucleotides: 3. This CDR3 contains 13 residues. CDR1 and CDR2 (germline): SQVTM, ANQGSEA. The CDR3 spells CSATGSSYNEQFF. DNA of the CDR3: TGCAGCGCGACAGGGAGCTCCTACAATGAGCAGTTCTTC.

The sample holds many counts of this clonotype. This chain uses TRBV20-1 with TRBJ2-2; D gene uncertain. Germline values: CDR1 DFQATT, CDR2 SNEGSKA (reference sequence). The CDR3 length is 14 residues. V was trimmed by 6 bases and J by 4 bases, leaving 15 bases between them. The CDR3 DNA sequence: TGCAGTGCCCCCCGATCGATGAGCACCGGGGAGCTGTTTTTT. Its translation is CSAPRSMSTGELFF.

There are many counts of this clonotype. The V and J genes are TRBV11-2 and TRBJ2-1, with D possibly called TRBD1 or TRBD2 (5 bases each). CDR1 is SGHAT, CDR2 FQNNGV, per germline. The CDR3 is made up of 15 amino acids. V shed 1 base and J shed 4 bases, with 11 bases lying between them. The CDR3 DNA follows: TGTGCCAGCAGCTTAGTTCAGGGCGGGTACAATGAGCAGTTCTTC. This gives the protein CASSLVQGGYNEQFF.

This clonotype was seen many times. This chain links TRBV29-1 with TRBJ1-1; no definite D call. This CDR3 is built from 13 residues. The V and J ends lost 5 bases and 1 base respectively, with 11 bases between them. Germline assignment: CDR1 SQVTM and CDR2 ANQGSEA. The CDR3 coding sequence is TGCAGCGTTATTACCCAGGCGAACACTGAAGCTTTCTTT. This sequence encodes CSVITQANTEAFF.

This clonotype is labeled medium-sized. The rearrangement uses TRBV11-2 and TRBJ2-1, with D unresolved. The CDR3 has 13 residues. Trimming shortened V by 5 bases and J by 7 bases, and 12 bases separated the two germline ends. Germline V gives CDR1 SGHAT, CDR2 FQNNGV. The CDR3 DNA follows: TGTGCCAGCAGCCCCACGTACGTGAATGAGCAGTTCTTC. Protein: CASSPTYVNEQFF.

Many counts were recorded for this clonotype. The genes are TRBV6-1 and TRBJ1-5; the D is unclear. Looked up from germline, CDR1 is MNHNS and CDR2 is SASEGT. The CDR3 covers 16 residues. Trimming pared 4 bases from V and 4 bases from J, leaving 17 bases between. The CDR3 DNA reads TGTGCCAGCAGTGTACGGGGAGCCCTTTGGAATCAGCCCCAGCATTTT. As protein: CASSVRGALWNQPQHF.

This clonotype came up many times. The gene calls are TRBV7-9 and TRBJ2-3; TRBD2 aligns across 11 bases. The V and J ends lost 5 bases and 6 bases, in that order; junction bases with no gene match: 10. From germline, CDR1 is SEHNR and CDR2 FQNEAQ (reference sequence). There are 16 residues in the CDR3. The chain's CDR3 is CASSPLLAGDRDTQYF. DNA for the CDR3: TGTGCCAGCAGCCCCCTACTAGCGGGGGATCGGGATACGCAGTATTTT.

This clonotype showed up many times. The V and J genes are TRBV18 and TRBJ1-4; D is unresolved. CDR3 length equals 12 residues. Trimming stripped 6 bases from V and 8 bases from J, with 10 bases between. Germline CDR1 KGHSH, CDR2 LQKENI. The CDR3 reads CASSPGYEKLFF. Written as DNA, the CDR3 is TGTGCCAGCTCGCCCGGGTACGAAAAACTGTTTTTT.

This clonotype was seen many times. The V gene is TRBV7-9, the J gene TRBJ2-7; 9 nucleotides match TRBD2. Germline lookup yields CDR1 SEHNR and CDR2 FQNEAQ (reference sequence). J gave up 1 base and V 3 bases, and 1 base lay outside the gene matches. The CDR3 length is 14 residues. The CDR3 here is CASSFTSGSYEQYF. As DNA, the CDR3 is TGTGCCAGCAGCTTCACTAGCGGGTCCTACGAGCAGTACTTC. Drawing the rest from reference TRBV7-9 and TRBJ2-7, the complete variable domain is DTGVSQNPRHKITKRGQNVTFRCDPISEHNRLYWYRQTLGQGPEFLTYFQNEAQLEKSRLLSDRFSAERPKGSFSTLEIQRTEQGDSAMYLCASSFTSGSYEQYFGPGTRLTVT.

Only a few counts were recorded for this clonotype. The rearrangement links TRBV10-3 to TRBJ2-1; the match to TRBD1 covers 8 bases. The CDR3 consists of 15 residues. V dropped 5 bases and J dropped 6; count of bases not matched to a gene: 9. The V gene's germline CDR1 is ENHRY and CDR2 SYGVKD. The CDR3: CAISQTGTGSNEQFF. CDR3 nucleotide sequence: TGTGCCATCAGTCAGACCGGGACAGGTTCCAATGAGCAGTTCTTC.

The sample holds many counts of this clonotype. J is TRBJ2-3 and V is TRBV29-1; D call uncertain. The length of the CDR3 is 12 residues. The germline V and J ends were trimmed by 4 bases and 0 bases, with 5 bases remaining between them. Germline V CDR1 and CDR2: SQVTM, ANQGSEA. CDR3 nucleotides: TGCAGCGTTGGGTCGAGCACAGATACGCAGTATTTT. Residues: CSVGSSTDTQYF.

V gene TRBV6-5 combines with J gene TRBJ1-1; the D gene is possibly TRBD1 (5 bases). Trimming left V 0 bases short and J 5 bases short, with 13 bases between. This CDR3 has 15 residues. Germline V gives CDR1 MNHEY, CDR2 SVGAGI. In DNA, the CDR3 is TGTGCCAGCAGTTACTCGCAAGGGGTGGGGACTGAAGCTTTCTTT. Protein sequence: CASSYSQGVGTEAFF.

This clonotype was counted many times. CDR3 protein: CASSLGQGPYEQYF. The CDR3 bases are TGTGCCAGCAGCTTGGGACAGGGTCCCTACGAGCAGTACTTC. The chain combines TRBV5-5 with TRBJ2-7, with 7 bases aligning to TRBD1. V was clipped by 0 bases and J by 2 bases; unmatched bases: 2. Germline loops: CDR1 SGHKS, CDR2 YYEKEE (reference sequence). The length of the CDR3 is 14 residues.

In its sample, this clonotype was seen a few times. CDR3 sequence: CASSYGTVNTGELFF. In nucleotides, the CDR3 is TGTGCCAGCAGTTATGGGACGGTGAACACCGGGGAGCTGTTTTTT. The chain uses TRBV27 and TRBJ2-2; possibly TRBD1 or TRBD2 for D (5 bases each). Germline V lookup: CDR1 MNHEY, CDR2 SMNVEV (reference sequence). Trimming pared 4 bases from V and 1 base from J, leaving 10 bases between. The CDR3 has 15 amino acids.

This chain links TRBV29-1 with TRBJ1-4; no clear D. Looked up from germline, CDR1 is SQVTM and CDR2 is ANQGSEA. V gave up 5 bases and J gave up 5 bases, with 6 bases separating them. The CDR3 spans 11 residues. The CDR3 protein is CSVLRNEKLFF. In DNA form, the CDR3 reads TGCAGCGTTTTGAGGAATGAAAAACTGTTTTTT. Complete variable domain (other parts from reference TRBV29-1 and TRBJ1-4): SAVISQKPSRDICQRGTSLTIQCQVDSQVTMMFWYRQQPGQSLTLIATANQGSEATYESGFVIDKFPISRPNLTFSTLTVSNMSPEDSSIYLCSVLRNEKLFFGSGTQLSVL.

This clonotype was counted ten times or more. The chain joins TRBV2 to TRBJ2-7; D is possibly TRBD1 (7 bases). Germline V gene data show CDR1 as SNHLY and CDR2 as FYNNEI. This CDR3 region has 13 residues. The germline V and J ends were trimmed by 7 bases and 2 bases, with 12 bases remaining between them. The CDR3 DNA reads as TGTGCCAGCAACCCAGGGGGGCCCTACGAGCAGTACTTC. Its protein product is CASNPGGPYEQYF.

Relative to its sample, this clonotype is medium-sized. The genes are TRBV20-1 and TRBJ2-7; D possibly corresponds to TRBD2 (5 bases). CDR3 length: 12 residues. Germline V gene data show CDR1 as DFQATT and CDR2 as SNEGSKA (reference sequence). V lost 5 bases and J lost 3, with 11 bases in between. The chain's CDR3 is CSAGTSFYEQYF. CDR3 sequence (DNA): TGCAGTGCTGGAACTAGTTTCTACGAGCAGTACTTC.

This clonotype was seen at least ten times. The genes are TRBV7-9 and TRBJ1-3, with D uncertain. Trimming took off 4 bases at V and 0 bases at J, with 10 bases between the two ends. Germline V gene sequence: CDR1 SEHNR, CDR2 FQNEAQ (reference sequence). The CDR3 runs 15 residues. Here the CDR3 DNA reads TGTGCCAGCAGCTCCCCGCGGCCCTCTGGAAACACCATATATTTT. The encoded protein is CASSSPRPSGNTIYF.

This clonotype came up a few times. The chain couples TRBV7-8 to TRBJ1-2; 10 nucleotides match TRBD1. In germline, CDR1 is SGHVS, CDR2 FQNEAQ. The junction had 8 bases not matched to a gene; V was cut back by 10 bases and J by 0 bases. CDR3 length equals 15 residues. The CDR3 DNA reads as TGTGCCACCGGGACAGGGGAAGGGACTAACTATGGCTACACCTTC. Translated, it gives CATGTGEGTNYGYTF.

This clonotype is termed medium-sized. The chain links TRBV20-1 to TRBJ1-1; 8 bases align to TRBD1. Trimming cost V 2 bases and J 7 bases; bases outside gene matches: 9. The CDR3 loop spans 14 amino acids. CDR1 and CDR2 from the germline V gene are DFQATT and SNEGSKA (reference sequence). CDR3 sequence (DNA): TGCAGTGCTAGATCAGAGGGACAGGAAATTGAAGCTTTCTTT. It specifies CSARSEGQEIEAFF.

This clonotype was counted ten times or more. The conserved final phenylalanine or tryptophan is absent from the CDR3, which likely points to a read error. The chain carries TRBV2 and TRBJ1-2, with D possibly matching TRBD1 (5 bases). V shed 8 bases and J shed 8 bases, with 15 bases lying between them. Germline V gene sequence: CDR1 SNHLY, CDR2 FYNNEI. CDR3 length: 12 amino acids. The CDR3 protein is CASGRSRGGYTS. CDR3 sequence (DNA): TGTGCCAGCGGTAGGAGTAGGGGCGGCTACACCTCC.